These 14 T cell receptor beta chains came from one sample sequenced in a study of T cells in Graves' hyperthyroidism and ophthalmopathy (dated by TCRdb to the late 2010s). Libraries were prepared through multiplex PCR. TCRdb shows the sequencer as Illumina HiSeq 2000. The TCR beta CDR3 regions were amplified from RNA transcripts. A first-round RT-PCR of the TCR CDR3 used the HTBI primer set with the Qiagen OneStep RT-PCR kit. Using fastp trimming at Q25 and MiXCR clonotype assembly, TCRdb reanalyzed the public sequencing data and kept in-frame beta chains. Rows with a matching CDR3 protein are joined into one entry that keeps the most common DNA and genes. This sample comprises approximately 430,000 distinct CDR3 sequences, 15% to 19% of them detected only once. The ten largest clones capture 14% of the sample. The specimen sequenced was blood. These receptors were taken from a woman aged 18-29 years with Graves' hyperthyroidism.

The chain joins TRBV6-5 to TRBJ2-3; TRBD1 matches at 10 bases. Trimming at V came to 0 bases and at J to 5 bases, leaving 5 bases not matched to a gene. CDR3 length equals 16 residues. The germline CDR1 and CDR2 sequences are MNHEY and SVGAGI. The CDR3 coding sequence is TGTGCCAGCAGTTACTCCTGGGGACAGGGGCTAGATACGCAGTATTTT. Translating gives CASSYSWGQGLDTQYF.

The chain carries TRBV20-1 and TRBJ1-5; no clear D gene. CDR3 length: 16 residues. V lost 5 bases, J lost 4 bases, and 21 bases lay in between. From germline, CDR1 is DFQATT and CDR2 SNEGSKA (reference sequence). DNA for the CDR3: TGCAGTGCTCAACTCAACCGGGAGGGAAAGAATCAGCCCCAGCATTTT. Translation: CSAQLNREGKNQPQHF.

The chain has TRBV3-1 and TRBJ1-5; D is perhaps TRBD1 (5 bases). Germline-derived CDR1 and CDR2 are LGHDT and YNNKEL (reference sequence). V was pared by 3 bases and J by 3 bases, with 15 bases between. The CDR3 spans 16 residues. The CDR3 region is CASSQGPQGSNQPQHF. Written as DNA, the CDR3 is TGTGCCAGCAGCCAGGGACCTCAAGGCTCCAATCAGCCCCAGCATTTT.

The DNA for the CDR3 is TGTGCCAGCAGACCTCGGACAGGTCCCTACGAGCAGTACTTC. Translated: CASRPRTGPYEQYF. The J gene is TRBJ2-7, the V gene TRBV7-3, with 7 bases aligning to TRBD1. With V trimmed by 6 bases and J by 2 bases, 7 bases remained unmatched. This CDR3 has 14 amino acids. In germline, CDR1 is SGHTA, CDR2 FQGTGA. The full variable domain, completed using reference TRBV7-3 and TRBJ2-7, is GAGVSQTPSNKVTEKGKYVELRCDPISGHTALYWYRQSLGQGPEFLIYFQGTGAADDSGLPNDRFFAVRPEGSVSTLKIQRTERGDSAVYLCASRPRTGPYEQYFGPGTRLTVT.

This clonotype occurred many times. The CDR3 DNA reads as TGTGCCAGCAGCTTAGAGGGTCTAGCGGCTTACAATGAGCAGTTCTTC. As protein: CASSLEGLAAYNEQFF. The J gene is TRBJ2-1, the V gene TRBV7-2; TRBD2 aligns across 7 bases. The germline V gene encodes CDR1 SGHTA and CDR2 FQGNSA. V trimming: 1 base; J trimming: 4 bases; junction bases outside the gene matches: 7. The CDR3 has 16 amino acids. Filled out from reference TRBV7-2 and TRBJ2-1, the complete variable domain reads GAGVSQSPSNKVTEKGKDVELRCDPISGHTALYWYRQSLGQGLEFLIYFQGNSAPDKSGLPSDRFSAERTGGSVSTLTIQRTQQEDSAVYLCASSLEGLAAYNEQFFGPGTRLTVL.

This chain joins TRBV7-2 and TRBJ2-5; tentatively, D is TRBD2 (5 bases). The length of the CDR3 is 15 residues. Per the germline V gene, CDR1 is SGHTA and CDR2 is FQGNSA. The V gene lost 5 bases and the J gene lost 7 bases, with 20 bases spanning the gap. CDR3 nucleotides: TGTGCCAGCAGCCGCCGTGCCTCCACACGGGGGACCCAGTACTTC. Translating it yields CASSRRASTRGTQYF.

The CDR3 protein is CASSQAMLQYEKLFF. The CDR3 coding sequence is TGTGCCAGCAGCCAAGCAATGCTCCAGTATGAAAAACTGTTTTTT. The chain links TRBV3-1 to TRBJ1-4; D gene unclear. V lost 1 base and J lost 6, with 12 bases in between. Germline V gene lookup returns CDR1 LGHDT and CDR2 YNNKEL (reference sequence). This CDR3 region has 15 residues.

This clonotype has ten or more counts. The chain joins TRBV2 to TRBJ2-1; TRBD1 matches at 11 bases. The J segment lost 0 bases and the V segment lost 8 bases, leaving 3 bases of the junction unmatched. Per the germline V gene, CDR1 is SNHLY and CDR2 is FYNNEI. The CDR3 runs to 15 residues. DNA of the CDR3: TGTGCCAGCGCGGGACAGGGGGGCTCCTACAATGAGCAGTTCTTC. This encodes CASAGQGGSYNEQFF.

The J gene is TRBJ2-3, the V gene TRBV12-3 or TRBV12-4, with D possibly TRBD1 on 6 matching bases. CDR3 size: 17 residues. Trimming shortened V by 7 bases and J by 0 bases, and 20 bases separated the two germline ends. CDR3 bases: TGTGCCAGCAAGGCAGGGGCTAGACTCTCTAGCACAGATACGCAGTATTTT. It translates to CASKAGARLSSTDTQYF.

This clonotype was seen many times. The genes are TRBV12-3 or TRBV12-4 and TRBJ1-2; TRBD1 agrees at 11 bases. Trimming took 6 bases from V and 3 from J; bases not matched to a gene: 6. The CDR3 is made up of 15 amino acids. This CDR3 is CASSFGQGAHYGYTF. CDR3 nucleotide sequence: TGTGCCAGCAGCTTCGGACAGGGGGCACACTATGGCTACACCTTC.

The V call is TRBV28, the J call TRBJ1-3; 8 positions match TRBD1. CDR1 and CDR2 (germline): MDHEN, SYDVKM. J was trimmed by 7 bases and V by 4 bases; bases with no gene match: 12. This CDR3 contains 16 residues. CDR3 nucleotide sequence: TGTGCCAGCAGTTCCAGGACAGGGTTTGTCCGGAACACCATATATTTT. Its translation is CASSSRTGFVRNTIYF. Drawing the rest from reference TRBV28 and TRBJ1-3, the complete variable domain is DVKVTQSSRYLVKRTGEKVFLECVQDMDHENMFWYRQDPGLGLRLIYFSYDVKMKEKGDIPEGYSVSREKKERFSLILESASTNQTSMYLCASSSRTGFVRNTIYFGEGSWLTVV.

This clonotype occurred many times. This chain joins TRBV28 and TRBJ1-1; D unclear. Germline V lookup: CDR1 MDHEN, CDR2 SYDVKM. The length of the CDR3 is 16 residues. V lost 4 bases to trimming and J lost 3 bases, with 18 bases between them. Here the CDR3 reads CASSWAWARRDTEAFF. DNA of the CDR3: TGTGCCAGCAGTTGGGCGTGGGCCCGGAGAGACACTGAAGCTTTCTTT.

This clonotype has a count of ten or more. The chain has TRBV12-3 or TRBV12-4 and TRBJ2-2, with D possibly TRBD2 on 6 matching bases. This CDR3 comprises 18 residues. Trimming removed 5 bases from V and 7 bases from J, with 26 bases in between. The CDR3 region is CASSPHFAGLNPIGELFF. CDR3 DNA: TGTGCCAGCAGTCCCCATTTTGCAGGACTAAATCCCATCGGGGAGCTGTTTTTT.

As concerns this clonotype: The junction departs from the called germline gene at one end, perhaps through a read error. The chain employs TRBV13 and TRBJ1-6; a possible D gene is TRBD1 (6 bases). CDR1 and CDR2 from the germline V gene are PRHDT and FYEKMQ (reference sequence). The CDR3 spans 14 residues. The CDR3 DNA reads TGTGCCAGCAGCCCCTCTACAGGGAATTCACCCCTCCGCTTT. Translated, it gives CASSPSTGNSPLRF.